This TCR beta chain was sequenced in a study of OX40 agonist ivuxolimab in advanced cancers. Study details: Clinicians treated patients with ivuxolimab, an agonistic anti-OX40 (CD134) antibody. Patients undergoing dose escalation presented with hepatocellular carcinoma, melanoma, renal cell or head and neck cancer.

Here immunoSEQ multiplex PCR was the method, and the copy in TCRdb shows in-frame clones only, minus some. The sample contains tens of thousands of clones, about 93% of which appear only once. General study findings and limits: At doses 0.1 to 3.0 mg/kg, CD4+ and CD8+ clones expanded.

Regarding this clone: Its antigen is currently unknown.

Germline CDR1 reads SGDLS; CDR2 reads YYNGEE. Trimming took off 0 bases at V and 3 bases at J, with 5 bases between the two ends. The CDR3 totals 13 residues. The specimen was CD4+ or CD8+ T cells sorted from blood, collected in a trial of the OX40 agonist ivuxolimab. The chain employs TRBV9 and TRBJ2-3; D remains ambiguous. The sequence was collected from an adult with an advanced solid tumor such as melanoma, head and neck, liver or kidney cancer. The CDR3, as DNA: TGTGCCAGCAGCGTAGTCGAGACAGATACGCAGTATTTT. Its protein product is CASSVVETDTQYF. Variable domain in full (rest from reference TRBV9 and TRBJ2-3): DSGVTQTPKHLITATGQRVTLRCSPRSGDLSVYWYQQSLDQGLQFLIQYYNGEERAKGNILERFSAQQFPDLHSELNLSSLELGDSALYFCASSVVETDTQYFGPGTRLTVL.